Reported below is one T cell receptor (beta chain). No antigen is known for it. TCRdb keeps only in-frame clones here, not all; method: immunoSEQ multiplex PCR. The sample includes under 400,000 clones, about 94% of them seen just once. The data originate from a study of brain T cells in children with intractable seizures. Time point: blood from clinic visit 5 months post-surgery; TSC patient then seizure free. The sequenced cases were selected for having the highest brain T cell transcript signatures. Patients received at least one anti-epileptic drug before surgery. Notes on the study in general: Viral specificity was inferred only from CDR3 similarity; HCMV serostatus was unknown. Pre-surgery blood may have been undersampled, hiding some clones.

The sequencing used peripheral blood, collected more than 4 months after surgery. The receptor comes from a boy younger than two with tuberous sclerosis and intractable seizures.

Here the CDR3 DNA reads TGTGCCAGCAGCCGGGGGGGAAGCACAGATACGCAGTATTTT. This encodes CASSRGGSTDTQYF. This chain joins TRBV5-4 and TRBJ2-3, with TRBD2 identical over 8 bases. The CDR3 extends over 14 amino acids. Germline V gene sequence: CDR1 SGHNT, CDR2 YYREEE (reference sequence). V shed 4 bases, J shed 0 bases, and the junction held 1 base outside the gene matches.